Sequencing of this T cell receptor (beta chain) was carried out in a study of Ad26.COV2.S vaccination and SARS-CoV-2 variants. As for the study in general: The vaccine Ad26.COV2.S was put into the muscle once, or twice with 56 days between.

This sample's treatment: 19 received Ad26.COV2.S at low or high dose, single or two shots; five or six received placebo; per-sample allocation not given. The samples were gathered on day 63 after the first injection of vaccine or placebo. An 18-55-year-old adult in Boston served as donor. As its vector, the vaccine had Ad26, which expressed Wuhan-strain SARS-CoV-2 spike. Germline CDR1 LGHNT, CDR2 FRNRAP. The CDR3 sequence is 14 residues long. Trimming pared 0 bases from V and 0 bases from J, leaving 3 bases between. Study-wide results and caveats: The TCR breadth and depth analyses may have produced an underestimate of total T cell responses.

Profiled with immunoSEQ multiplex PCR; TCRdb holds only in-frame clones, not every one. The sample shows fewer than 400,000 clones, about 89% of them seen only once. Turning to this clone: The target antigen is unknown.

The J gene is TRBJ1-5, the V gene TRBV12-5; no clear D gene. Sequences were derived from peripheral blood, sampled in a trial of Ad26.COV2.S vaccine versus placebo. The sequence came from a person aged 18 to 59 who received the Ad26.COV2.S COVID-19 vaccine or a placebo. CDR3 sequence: CASGLVSSNQPQHF. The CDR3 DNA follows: TGTGCTAGTGGTTTGGTGTCTAGCAATCAGCCCCAGCATTTT.